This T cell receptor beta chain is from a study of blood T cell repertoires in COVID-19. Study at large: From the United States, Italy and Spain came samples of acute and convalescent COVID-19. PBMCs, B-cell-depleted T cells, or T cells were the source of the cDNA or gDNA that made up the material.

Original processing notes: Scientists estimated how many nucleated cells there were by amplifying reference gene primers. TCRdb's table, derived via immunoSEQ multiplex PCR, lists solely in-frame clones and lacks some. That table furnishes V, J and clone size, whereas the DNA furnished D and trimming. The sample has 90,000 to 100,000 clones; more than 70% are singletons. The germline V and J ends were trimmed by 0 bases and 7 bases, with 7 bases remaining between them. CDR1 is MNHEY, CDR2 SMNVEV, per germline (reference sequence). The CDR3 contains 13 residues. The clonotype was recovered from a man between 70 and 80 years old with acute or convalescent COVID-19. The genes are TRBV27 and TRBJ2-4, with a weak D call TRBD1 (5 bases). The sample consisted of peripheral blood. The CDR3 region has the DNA TGTGCCAGCAGTTTATCAGGGGTTAACATTCAGTACTTC. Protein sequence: CASSLSGVNIQYF.